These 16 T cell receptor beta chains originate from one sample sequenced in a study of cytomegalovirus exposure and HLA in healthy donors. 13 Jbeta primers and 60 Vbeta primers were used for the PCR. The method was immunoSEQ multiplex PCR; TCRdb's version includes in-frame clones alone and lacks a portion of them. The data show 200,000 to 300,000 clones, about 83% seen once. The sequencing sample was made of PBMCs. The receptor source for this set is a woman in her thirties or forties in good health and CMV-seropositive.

CDR3 nucleotide sequence: TGTGCCAGCACCCCGGGACAATTCACCATATATTTT. It specifies CASTPGQFTIYF. V is TRBV6-1 and J is TRBJ1-3; D possibly corresponds to TRBD1 (6 bases). CDR3 size: 12 residues. The germline V gene has CDR1 MNHNS and CDR2 SASEGT. V gave up 7 bases and J gave up 9 bases, with 13 bases separating them.

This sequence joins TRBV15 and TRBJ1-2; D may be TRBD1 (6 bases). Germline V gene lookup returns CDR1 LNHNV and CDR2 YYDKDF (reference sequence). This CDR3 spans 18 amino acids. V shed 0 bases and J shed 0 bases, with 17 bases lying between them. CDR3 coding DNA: TGTGCCACCAGCAGAGATTCGGGGGGACGGACAGCTAACTATGGCTACACCTTC. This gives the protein CATSRDSGGRTANYGYTF. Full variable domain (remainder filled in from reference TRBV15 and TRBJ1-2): DAMVIQNPRYQVTQFGKPVTLSCSQTLNHNVMYWYQQKSSQAPKLLFHYYDKDFNNEADTPDNFQSRRPNTSFCFLDIRSPGLGDTAMYLCATSRDSGGRTANYGYTFGSGTRLTVV.

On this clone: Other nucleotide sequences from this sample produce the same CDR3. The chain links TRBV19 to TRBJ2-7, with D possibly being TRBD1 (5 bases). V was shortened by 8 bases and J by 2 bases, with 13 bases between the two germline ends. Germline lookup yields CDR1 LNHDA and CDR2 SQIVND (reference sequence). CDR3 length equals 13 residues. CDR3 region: CASSPAGPYEQYF. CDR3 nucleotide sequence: TGTGCCAGTTCCCCCGCAGGGCCCTACGAGCAGTACTTC.

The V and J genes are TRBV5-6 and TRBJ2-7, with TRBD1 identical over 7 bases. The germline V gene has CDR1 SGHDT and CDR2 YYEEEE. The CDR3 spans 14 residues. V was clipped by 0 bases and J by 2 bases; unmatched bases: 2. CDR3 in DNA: TGTGCCAGCAGCTTGGGGACAGGAGCCTACGAGCAGTACTTC. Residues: CASSLGTGAYEQYF.

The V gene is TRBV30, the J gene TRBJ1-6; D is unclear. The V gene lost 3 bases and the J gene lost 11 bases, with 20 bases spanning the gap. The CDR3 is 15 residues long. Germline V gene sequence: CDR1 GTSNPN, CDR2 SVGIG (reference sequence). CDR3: CAWSTLRGGSAPLHF. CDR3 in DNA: TGTGCCTGGAGCACGTTGCGGGGAGGGAGCGCACCCCTCCACTTT.

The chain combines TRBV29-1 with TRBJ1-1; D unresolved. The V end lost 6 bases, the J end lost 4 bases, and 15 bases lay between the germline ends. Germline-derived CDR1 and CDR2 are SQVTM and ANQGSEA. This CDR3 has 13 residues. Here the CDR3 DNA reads TGCAGCGTCCATGAGGGTCCCGGCACTGAAGCTTTCTTT. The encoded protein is CSVHEGPGTEAFF.

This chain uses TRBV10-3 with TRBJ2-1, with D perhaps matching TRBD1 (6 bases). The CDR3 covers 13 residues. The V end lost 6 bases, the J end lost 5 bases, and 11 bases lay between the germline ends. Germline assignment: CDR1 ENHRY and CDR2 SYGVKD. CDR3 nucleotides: TGTGCCATCAGGAACAGGGACAACAATGAGCAGTTCTTC. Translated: CAIRNRDNNEQFF.

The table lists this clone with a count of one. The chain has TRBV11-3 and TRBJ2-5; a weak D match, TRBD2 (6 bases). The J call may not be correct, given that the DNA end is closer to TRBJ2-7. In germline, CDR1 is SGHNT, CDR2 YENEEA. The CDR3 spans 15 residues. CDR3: CASSLDPGLAYEQYF. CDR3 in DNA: TGTGCCAGCAGCTTAGATCCGGGACTGGCCTACGAGCAGTACTTC.

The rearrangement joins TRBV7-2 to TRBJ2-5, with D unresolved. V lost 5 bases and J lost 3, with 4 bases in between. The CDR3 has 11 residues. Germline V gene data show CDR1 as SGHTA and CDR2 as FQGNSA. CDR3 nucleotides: TGTGCCAGCAGCGCTAAAGAGACCCAGTACTTC. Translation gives CASSAKETQYF.

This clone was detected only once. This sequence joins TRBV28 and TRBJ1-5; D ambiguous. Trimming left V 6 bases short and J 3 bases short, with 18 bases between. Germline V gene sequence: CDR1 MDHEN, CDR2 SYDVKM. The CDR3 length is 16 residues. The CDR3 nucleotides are TGTGCCAGCAGCCCTCCCGGCGGCAGTTACAATCAGCCCCAGCATTTT. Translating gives CASSPPGGSYNQPQHF.

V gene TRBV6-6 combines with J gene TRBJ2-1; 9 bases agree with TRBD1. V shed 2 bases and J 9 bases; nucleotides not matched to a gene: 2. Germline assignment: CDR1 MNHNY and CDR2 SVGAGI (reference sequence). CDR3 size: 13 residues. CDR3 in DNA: TGTGCCAGCAGTTACCGGGGACAGGGTGAGCAGTTCTTC. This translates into CASSYRGQGEQFF.

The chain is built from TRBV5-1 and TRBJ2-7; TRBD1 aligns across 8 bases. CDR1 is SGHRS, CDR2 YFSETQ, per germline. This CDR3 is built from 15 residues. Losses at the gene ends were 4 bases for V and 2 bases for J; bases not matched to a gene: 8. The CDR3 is CASSPGQGGTYEQYF. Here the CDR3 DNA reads TGCGCCAGCAGCCCCGGACAGGGTGGCACCTACGAGCAGTACTTC. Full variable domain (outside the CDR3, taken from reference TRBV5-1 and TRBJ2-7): KAGVTQTPRYLIKTRGQQVTLSCSPISGHRSVSWYQQTPGQGLQFLFEYFSETQRNKGNFPGRFSGRQFSNSRSEMNVSTLELGDSALYLCASSPGQGGTYEQYFGPGTRLTVT.

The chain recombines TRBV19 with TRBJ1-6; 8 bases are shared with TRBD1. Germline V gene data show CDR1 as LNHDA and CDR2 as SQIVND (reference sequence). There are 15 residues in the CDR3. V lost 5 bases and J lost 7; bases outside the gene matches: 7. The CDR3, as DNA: TGTGCCAGTAGTGACCGGGACAGGCAAAATTCACCCCTCCACTTT. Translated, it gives CASSDRDRQNSPLHF.

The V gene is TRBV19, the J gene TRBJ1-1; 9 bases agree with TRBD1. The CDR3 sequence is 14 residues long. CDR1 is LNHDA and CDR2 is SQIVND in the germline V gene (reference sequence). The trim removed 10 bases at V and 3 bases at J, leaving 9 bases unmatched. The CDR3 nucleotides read TGTGCCATTTCAACAGGGGGCCAGGACACTGAAGCTTTCTTT. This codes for CAISTGGQDTEAFF.

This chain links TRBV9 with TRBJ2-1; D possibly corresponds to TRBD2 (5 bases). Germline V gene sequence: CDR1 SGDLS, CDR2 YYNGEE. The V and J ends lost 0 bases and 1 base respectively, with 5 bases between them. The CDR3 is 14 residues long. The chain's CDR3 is CASSVAGSYNEQFF. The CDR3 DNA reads TGTGCCAGCAGCGTAGCGGGATCCTACAATGAGCAGTTCTTC.

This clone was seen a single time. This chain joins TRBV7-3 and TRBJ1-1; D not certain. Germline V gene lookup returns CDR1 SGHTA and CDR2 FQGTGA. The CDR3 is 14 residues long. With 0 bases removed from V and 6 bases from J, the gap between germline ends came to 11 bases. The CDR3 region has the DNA TGTGCCAGCAGCTTAACGGGAGTCGGGGCTGAAGCTTTCTTT. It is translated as CASSLTGVGAEAFF. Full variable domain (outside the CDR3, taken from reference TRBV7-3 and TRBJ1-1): GAGVSQTPSNKVTEKGKYVELRCDPISGHTALYWYRQSLGQGPEFLIYFQGTGAADDSGLPNDRFFAVRPEGSVSTLKIQRTERGDSAVYLCASSLTGVGAEAFFGQGTRLTVV.